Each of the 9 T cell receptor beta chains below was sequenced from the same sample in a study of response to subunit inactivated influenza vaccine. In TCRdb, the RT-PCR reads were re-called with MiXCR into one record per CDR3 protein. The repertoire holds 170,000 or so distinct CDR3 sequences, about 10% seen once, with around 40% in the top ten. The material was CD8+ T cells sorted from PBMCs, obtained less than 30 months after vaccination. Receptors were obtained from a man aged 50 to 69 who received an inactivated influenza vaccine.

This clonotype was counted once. The CDR3 spells CASSSLPGGELFF. CDR3 in DNA: TGTGCCAGCAGCTCCCTCCCGGGCGGGGAGCTGTTTTTT. The chain links TRBV7-6 to TRBJ2-2; D gene uncertain. Germline V gene lookup returns CDR1 SGHVS and CDR2 FNYEAQ. The CDR3 spans 13 residues. Trimming left V 4 bases short and J 7 bases short, with 10 bases between. Looking up the rest from reference TRBV7-6 and TRBJ2-2 gives the full variable domain: GAGVSQSPRYKVTKRGQDVALRCDPISGHVSLYWYRQALGQGPEFLTYFNYEAQQDKSGLPNDRFSAERPEGSISTLTIQRTEQRDSAMYRCASSSLPGGELFFGEGSRLTVL.

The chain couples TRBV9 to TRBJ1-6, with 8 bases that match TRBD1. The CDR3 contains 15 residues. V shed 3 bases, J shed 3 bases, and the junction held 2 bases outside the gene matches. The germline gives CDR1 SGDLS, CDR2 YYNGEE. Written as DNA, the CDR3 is TGTGCCAGCAGCGAGACAGGGGACTATAATTCACCCCTCCACTTT. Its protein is CASSETGDYNSPLHF.

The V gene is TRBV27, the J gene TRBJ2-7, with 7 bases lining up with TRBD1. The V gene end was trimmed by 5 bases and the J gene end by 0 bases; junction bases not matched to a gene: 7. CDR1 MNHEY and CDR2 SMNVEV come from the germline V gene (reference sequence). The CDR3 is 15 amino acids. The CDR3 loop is CASSPRTGVSYEQYF. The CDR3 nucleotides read TGTGCCAGCAGTCCAAGGACAGGAGTCTCCTACGAGCAGTACTTC.

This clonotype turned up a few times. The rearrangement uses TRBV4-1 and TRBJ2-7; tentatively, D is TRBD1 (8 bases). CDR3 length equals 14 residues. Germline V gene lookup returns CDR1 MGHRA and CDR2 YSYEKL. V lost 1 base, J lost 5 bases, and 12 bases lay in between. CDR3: CASSQGGGQDEQYF. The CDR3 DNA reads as TGCGCCAGCAGCCAAGGGGGGGGACAGGACGAGCAGTACTTC.

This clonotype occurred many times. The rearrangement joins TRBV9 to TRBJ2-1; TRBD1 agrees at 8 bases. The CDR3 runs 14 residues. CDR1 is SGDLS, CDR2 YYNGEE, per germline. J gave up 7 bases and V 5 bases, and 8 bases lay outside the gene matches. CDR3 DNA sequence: TGTGCCAGCAGTGCAGGGGGCGCGAGTAATGAGCAGTTCTTC. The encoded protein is CASSAGGASNEQFF. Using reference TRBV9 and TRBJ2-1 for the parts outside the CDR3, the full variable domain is DSGVTQTPKHLITATGQRVTLRCSPRSGDLSVYWYQQSLDQGLQFLIQYYNGEERAKGNILERFSAQQFPDLHSELNLSSLELGDSALYFCASSAGGASNEQFFGPGTRLTVL.

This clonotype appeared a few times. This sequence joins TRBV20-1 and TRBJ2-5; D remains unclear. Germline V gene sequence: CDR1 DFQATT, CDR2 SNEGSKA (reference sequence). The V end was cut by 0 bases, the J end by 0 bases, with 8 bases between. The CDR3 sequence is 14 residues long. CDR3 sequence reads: CSARDRENQETQYF. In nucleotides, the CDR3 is TGCAGTGCTAGAGATCGAGAGAACCAAGAGACCCAGTACTTC.

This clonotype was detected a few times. CDR3 in DNA: TGTGCCAGCAGCACCCGACTGAGGGAGCTGTTTTTT. It encodes CASSTRLRELFF. The chain is built from TRBV7-8 and TRBJ2-2, with no clear D. Trimming took 5 bases from V and 9 from J, leaving 10 bases between them. There are 12 residues in the CDR3. The germline V gene has CDR1 SGHVS and CDR2 FQNEAQ. The whole variable domain, remainder taken from reference TRBV7-8 and TRBJ2-2, is GAGVSQSPRYKVAKRGQDVALRCDPISGHVSLFWYQQALGQGPEFLTYFQNEAQLDKSGLPSDRFFAERPEGSVSTLKIQRTQQEDSAVYLCASSTRLRELFFGEGSRLTVL.

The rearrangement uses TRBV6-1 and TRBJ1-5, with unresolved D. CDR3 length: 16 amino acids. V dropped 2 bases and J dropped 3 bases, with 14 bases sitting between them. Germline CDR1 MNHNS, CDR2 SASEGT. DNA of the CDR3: TGTGCCAGCAGTGAATTTGAGACTCAAATCAATCAGCCCCAGCATTTT. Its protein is CASSEFETQINQPQHF.

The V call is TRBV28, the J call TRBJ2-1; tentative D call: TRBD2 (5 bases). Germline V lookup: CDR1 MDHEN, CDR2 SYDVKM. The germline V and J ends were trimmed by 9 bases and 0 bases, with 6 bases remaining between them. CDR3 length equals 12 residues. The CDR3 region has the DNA TGTGCCAGTGGGAGCTCCTACAATGAGCAGTTCTTC. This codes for CASGSSYNEQFF.